One sample yielded the 10 T cell receptor beta chains listed below, sequenced in a study of OX40 agonist ivuxolimab in advanced cancers. Here immunoSEQ multiplex PCR was the method, and the copy in TCRdb shows in-frame clones only, minus some. Seen here are 65,000 to 85,000 clones, around nine tenths observed once, and the top ten hold roughly 2%. The specimen was CD4+ or CD8+ T cells sorted from blood, collected in a trial of the OX40 agonist ivuxolimab. These receptors came from an adult with an advanced solid tumor such as melanoma, head and neck, liver or kidney cancer.

V gene TRBV28 combines with J gene TRBJ1-1; TRBD1 matches at 10 bases. CDR1 is MDHEN, CDR2 SYDVKM, per germline. The CDR3 spans 13 residues. J lost 6 bases, V lost 7 bases, and 5 bases had no gene match. This chain's CDR3 is CASILGQGAEAFF. The CDR3, as DNA: TGTGCCAGCATCTTAGGACAGGGGGCTGAAGCTTTCTTT.

The chain recombines TRBV5-6 with TRBJ2-3, with D perhaps TRBD1 (7 bases). Germline V gene data show CDR1 as SGHDT and CDR2 as YYEEEE. V was clipped by 3 bases and J by 2 bases, with 16 bases between them. The CDR3 extends over 16 amino acids. In nucleotides, the CDR3 is TGTGCCAGCAGCTGGAGGGTGAGGGGGCTCACAGATACGCAGTATTTT. This encodes CASSWRVRGLTDTQYF.

The chain couples TRBV5-5 to TRBJ2-1; 11 bases align to TRBD2. Germline CDR1 SGHKS, CDR2 YYEKEE (reference sequence). CDR3 length: 15 amino acids. Trimming at V came to 3 bases and at J to 9 bases, leaving 8 bases not matched to a gene. Here the CDR3 DNA reads TGTGCCAGCAGCTCAGAGACTAGCGGGATGTCTGAGCAGTTCTTC. It translates to CASSSETSGMSEQFF.

This chain connects TRBV29-1 to TRBJ2-7; 8 bases map to TRBD2. CDR1 is SQVTM, CDR2 ANQGSEA, per germline. The CDR3 spans 16 residues. V was pared by 4 bases and J by 2 bases, with 13 bases of the junction left unmatched. As DNA, the CDR3 is TGCAGCGTTGCCCCAGTAAGTCGGGAGGGGGCCTACGAGCAGTACTTC. Its protein product is CSVAPVSREGAYEQYF.

The chain recombines TRBV6-5 with TRBJ2-6; tentative D call: TRBD1 (5 bases). CDR1 and CDR2 (germline): MNHEY, SVGAGI. V dropped 5 bases and J dropped 2 bases, with 10 bases sitting between them. The CDR3 length is 15 residues. The CDR3 DNA follows: TGTGCCAGCAGTAGACAGTTCGCTGGGGCCAACGTCCTGACTTTC. It encodes CASSRQFAGANVLTF.

The chain uses TRBV9 and TRBJ2-4, with 7 nucleotides matching TRBD1. The germline V gene has CDR1 SGDLS and CDR2 YYNGEE. V shed 7 bases and J 1 base; nucleotides not matched to a gene: 17. This CDR3 has 18 residues. CDR3 residues: CASGGGQFAPGAKNIQYF. In DNA, the CDR3 is TGTGCCAGCGGTGGGGGACAGTTTGCCCCGGGGGCCAAAAACATTCAGTACTTC.

The rearrangement links TRBV9 to TRBJ2-1; D is ambiguous. The CDR3 totals 15 residues. Looked up from germline, CDR1 is SGDLS and CDR2 is YYNGEE. V was cut by 4 bases and J by 4 bases, with 15 bases left in between. CDR3 nucleotides: TGTGCCAGCAGCCCCCGACAAGGGAATTACAATGAGCAGTTCTTC. Its protein is CASSPRQGNYNEQFF.

This sequence joins TRBV5-8 and TRBJ2-2; 7 bases map to TRBD1. CDR1 and CDR2 from the germline V gene are SGHTS and YDEGEE. Losses at the gene ends were 3 bases for V and 3 bases for J; bases not matched to a gene: 8. The CDR3 runs to 16 residues. The CDR3 region is CASSSTGDLYTGELFF. The CDR3 coding sequence is TGTGCCAGCAGCTCCACAGGGGACCTTTACACCGGGGAGCTGTTTTTT.

This clone came up once. V usage is TRBV2 and J usage is TRBJ1-5; 7 positions match TRBD1. Germline V lookup: CDR1 SNHLY, CDR2 FYNNEI. Trimming cost V 2 bases and J 6 bases; bases outside gene matches: 4. The CDR3 is 14 residues long. CDR3 in DNA: TGTGCCAGCAGTGAAAGCCAGGGGGGTCAGCCCCAGCATTTT. As protein: CASSESQGGQPQHF. The full variable domain, completed using reference TRBV2 and TRBJ1-5, is EPEVTQTPSHQVTQMGQEVILRCVPISNHLYFYWYRQILGQKVEFLVSFYNNEISEKSEIFDDQFSVERPDGSNFTLKIRSTKLEDSAMYFCASSESQGGQPQHFGDGTRLSIL.

This clone was counted between two and nine times. V and J are TRBV29-1 and TRBJ2-1; no definite D call. V lost 7 bases, J lost 5 bases, and 6 bases lay in between. Germline V gives CDR1 SQVTM, CDR2 ANQGSEA. This CDR3 region has 10 residues. CDR3 DNA sequence: TGCAGCGGGCAACACAATGAGCAGTTCTTC. This sequence encodes CSGQHNEQFF.